What follows are 28 T cell receptor beta chains derived from one specimen sequenced in a study of CD8+CD57+ T cells in acquired aplastic anemia. TCR beta VDJ and CDR3 profiles were obtained from a genomic DNA template. TCRdb re-called the reads with MiXCR, one entry per CDR3 protein. The sample yields approximately 160,000 distinct CDR3 sequences, around 43% seen once. Patients who underwent sequencing had shown CD8+CD57+ cell expansion by flow cytometry. Sequencing was performed on sorted CD4+, CD8+, or CD8+CD57+ T cells (not recorded which) from PBMCs. These receptors were collected from a human donor with aplastic anemia.

This clonotype was observed at least ten times. The J gene is TRBJ2-5, the V gene TRBV14; D is perhaps TRBD2 (8 bases). The V and J ends lost 4 bases and 5 bases respectively, with 17 bases between them. This CDR3 contains 15 residues. CDR1 SGHDN and CDR2 FVKESK come from the germline V gene. CDR3 sequence reads: CASSLYREGAETQYF. The DNA of the CDR3 is TGTGCCAGCAGCCTCTATCGGGAGGGGGCGGAGACCCAGTACTTC.

This clonotype was seen repeatedly, ten times or more. The DNA for the CDR3 is TGTGCCAGCAGCTTACAACACAGGGAGGGGGAGACCCAGTACTTC. It translates to CASSLQHREGETQYF. V gene TRBV7-7 combines with J gene TRBJ2-5; tentatively, D is TRBD2 (7 bases). The CDR3 spans 15 residues. Per germline, CDR1 SSHAT and CDR2 FNYEAQ (reference sequence). The V end lost 2 bases, the J end lost 5 bases, and 15 bases lay between the germline ends.

For this clonotype: A read error may be the cause here, since a much bigger clone is one base away. The chain joins TRBV24-1 to TRBJ1-6; tentative D call: TRBD1 (6 bases). Germline V gene sequence: CDR1 KGHDR, CDR2 SFDVKD. The CDR3 has 12 amino acids. Deletions cut 7 bases from V and 8 bases from J, with 8 bases between. The CDR3 loop reads CATSYRDSPLHF. As DNA, the CDR3 is TGTGCCACCAGCTACAGGGATTCACCCCTCCACTTT.

CDR3 protein: CSAGSTGGSNTEAFF. CDR3 DNA sequence: TGCAGTGCTGGATCGACAGGGGGCTCGAACACTGAAGCTTTCTTT. The chain recombines TRBV20-1 with TRBJ1-1, with 10 positions matching TRBD1. Unmatched junction bases numbered 7, after V lost 5 bases and J lost 1 base. From germline, CDR1 is DFQATT and CDR2 SNEGSKA (reference sequence). This CDR3 has 15 residues.

This rearrangement joins TRBV19 to TRBJ1-5; D unresolved. The CDR3 runs to 16 residues. Looked up from germline, CDR1 is LNHDA and CDR2 is SQIVND (reference sequence). V was clipped by 1 base and J by 9 bases, with 19 bases between them. DNA of the CDR3: TGTGCCAGTAGTATAGTCCCAGCCTTCACCAATGGGCCCCAGCATTTT. Its translation is CASSIVPAFTNGPQHF.

Worth noting for this clonotype: At one of its ends the junction is not consistent with the germline gene, which may arise from a read error. The chain couples TRBV2 to TRBJ1-1; 8 bases line up with TRBD1. This CDR3 spans 15 amino acids. Per the germline V gene, CDR1 is SNHLY and CDR2 is FYNNEI. The CDR3 nucleotides are TGTGCCCGCAGTACGCGGACAGGGCTTAACACTGAAGCTTTCTTT. It yields the protein CARSTRTGLNTEAFF.

This sequence joins TRBV7-9 and TRBJ1-4; 7 bases align to TRBD1. This CDR3 has 14 residues. The J segment lost 6 bases and the V segment lost 2 bases, leaving 3 bases of the junction unmatched. From germline, CDR1 is SEHNR and CDR2 FQNEAQ (reference sequence). The CDR3 region has the DNA TGTGCCAGCAGCTTAAGTCAGGGGGATGAAAAACTGTTTTTT. Translation gives CASSLSQGDEKLFF.

Comments on this clonotype: A read error is possible here, since a much larger clone lies one base away. This sequence joins TRBV6-2 or TRBV6-3 and TRBJ1-5; D not resolved. Germline V lookup: CDR1 MNHEY, CDR2 SVGEGT. This CDR3 is 12 amino acids long. CDR3 protein: CASSSRYQLQHF. For the CDR3, the DNA is TGTGCCAGCAGTTCCCGTTATCAGCTCCAGCATTTT.

The CDR3 nucleotides read TGTGCCACCAGCAGAGGTCAAGATGAGCAGTATTTT. Its translation: CATSRGQDEQYF. The J gene is TRBJ2-3, the V gene TRBV15; D call uncertain. The CDR3 spans 12 residues. Trimming pared 1 base from V and 11 bases from J, leaving 10 bases between. The germline gives CDR1 LNHNV, CDR2 YYDKDF (reference sequence).

The J gene is TRBJ2-1, the V gene TRBV11-1, with D tentatively TRBD2 (6 bases). This CDR3 spans 13 amino acids. Per the germline V gene, CDR1 is SGHAT and CDR2 is FQDESV (reference sequence). Deletions cut 6 bases from V and 8 bases from J, with 14 bases between. The CDR3 reads CASRTRRADEQFF. The DNA for the CDR3 is TGTGCCAGCAGGACTAGGCGGGCCGATGAGCAGTTCTTC. Combining the CDR3 with reference TRBV11-1 and TRBJ2-1 gives the whole variable domain EAEVAQSPRYKITEKSQAVAFWCDPISGHATLYWYRQILGQGPELLVQFQDESVVDDSQLPKDRFSAERLKGVDSTLKIQPAELGDSAMYLCASRTRRADEQFFGPGTRLTVL.

The chain is built from TRBV25-1 and TRBJ2-7; the D gene is possibly TRBD2 (5 bases). This CDR3 contains 13 residues. V dropped 4 bases and J dropped 6 bases, with 13 bases sitting between them. The germline gives CDR1 MGHDK, CDR2 SYGVNS. The CDR3 sequence: CASSGSTRGEQYF. The CDR3 DNA follows: TGTGCCAGCAGTGGCTCAACTCGGGGCGAGCAGTACTTC.

This clonotype was found many times. V is TRBV29-1 and J is TRBJ1-1; 7 nucleotides align to TRBD1. V was pared by 5 bases and J by 5 bases, with 5 bases of the junction left unmatched. Germline CDR1 reads SQVTM; CDR2 reads ANQGSEA. The CDR3 totals 12 residues. CDR3 in DNA: TGCAGCGTTAACAGGGGAGGAACTGAAGCTTTCTTT. It yields the protein CSVNRGGTEAFF.

This clonotype was detected a few times. The gene calls are TRBV5-6 and TRBJ2-5; 10 nucleotides agree with TRBD1. Germline lookup yields CDR1 SGHDT and CDR2 YYEEEE. The CDR3 covers 16 residues. V dropped 4 bases and J dropped 5; count of bases not matched to a gene: 11. CDR3 region: CASSIRTGTGVETQYF. The CDR3 coding sequence is TGTGCCAGCAGCATTCGTACCGGGACAGGGGTGGAGACCCAGTACTTC.

This clonotype was counted ten times or more. The chain links TRBV7-9 to TRBJ1-2; possibly TRBD1 for D (6 bases). The V and J ends lost 2 bases and 8 bases respectively, with 12 bases between them. The CDR3 runs 13 residues. Per the germline V gene, CDR1 is SEHNR and CDR2 is FQNEAQ (reference sequence). The chain's CDR3 is CASSLRGDRGYTF. The CDR3 bases are TGTGCCAGCAGCTTAAGGGGGGACCGGGGCTACACCTTC.

This clonotype was recorded many times. The chain is built from TRBV11-1 and TRBJ2-1; D is perhaps TRBD1 (5 bases). The CDR3 length is 15 residues. V was cut by 3 bases and J by 6 bases, with 15 bases left in between. The germline CDR1 and CDR2 sequences are SGHAT and FQDESV (reference sequence). The CDR3 DNA reads as TGTGCCAGCAGCTTCGATTTGACAGTTCTCAATGAGCAGTTCTTC. Translated: CASSFDLTVLNEQFF.

This clonotype has a count of ten or more. The chain recombines TRBV4-1 with TRBJ2-2; D is possibly TRBD1 (6 bases). CDR3 length equals 14 residues. CDR1 is MGHRA and CDR2 is YSYEKL in the germline V gene. Trimming took off 8 bases at V and 3 bases at J, with 13 bases between the two ends. For the CDR3, the DNA is TGCGCCAGCGGGAAGGACAGTCACACCGGGGAGCTGTTTTTT. Translated: CASGKDSHTGELFF.

In this sample, this clonotype turned up once. A read error may explain this, as a much larger clone is one base away. The CDR3 region has the DNA TGTGCCAGCAGCGGGGTCCAGGGGGTGAACACTGAAGCTTTCTTT. Translated, it gives CASSGVQGVNTEAFF. The chain couples TRBV5-4 to TRBJ1-1; 7 nucleotides line up with TRBD1. Germline V gene sequence: CDR1 SGHNT, CDR2 YYREEE (reference sequence). The CDR3 covers 15 residues. With 4 bases clipped from V and 0 bases from J, the junction kept 6 bases outside the gene matches.

The chain combines TRBV19 with TRBJ2-1; D unresolved. Germline CDR1 is LNHDA and CDR2 is SQIVND (reference sequence). The CDR3 spans 11 residues. V lost 3 bases and J 10 bases, leaving 7 bases between the germline ends. The CDR3 DNA reads as TGTGCCAGTAGTATCAGCGTGGAGCAGTTCTTC. Residues: CASSISVEQFF.

The chain is built from TRBV29-1 and TRBJ2-7, with TRBD2 matching over 13 bases. Germline CDR1 is SQVTM and CDR2 is ANQGSEA. The CDR3 has 15 amino acids. V shed 4 bases, J shed 1 base, and the junction held 4 bases outside the gene matches. The CDR3 DNA reads as TGCAGCGTTGCACTAGCGGGGGGGCCGTCCTACGAGCAGTACTTC. Translation gives CSVALAGGPSYEQYF.

The chain joins TRBV3-1 to TRBJ2-7, with D perhaps TRBD1 (7 bases). V lost 6 bases and J lost 7, with 16 bases in between. The CDR3 sequence is 13 residues long. Germline V gene data show CDR1 as LGHDT and CDR2 as YNNKEL (reference sequence). CDR3 loop: CASSQGGLWEQYF. The CDR3 DNA reads as TGTGCCAGCAGTCAGGGGGGTCTTTGGGAGCAGTACTTC.

A single count supports this clonotype. The chain combines TRBV19 with TRBJ1-1; D possibly corresponds to TRBD1 (6 bases). CDR1 LNHDA and CDR2 SQIVND come from the germline V gene (reference sequence). The length of the CDR3 is 15 residues. Trimming removed 5 bases from V and 1 base from J, with 14 bases in between. CDR3 amino acids: CASSPRTASNTEAFF. CDR3 coding DNA: TGTGCCAGTAGTCCGCGGACAGCCTCGAACACTGAAGCTTTCTTT. The variable domain in full, completed from reference TRBV19 and TRBJ1-1, reads DGGITQSPKYLFRKEGQNVTLSCEQNLNHDAMYWYRQDPGQGLRLIYYSQIVNDFQKGDIAEGYSVSREKKESFPLTVTSAQKNPTAFYLCASSPRTASNTEAFFGQGTRLTVV.

J is TRBJ2-1 and V is TRBV20-1; 8 positions agree with TRBD1. Germline CDR1 and CDR2: DFQATT and SNEGSKA (reference sequence). V gave up 7 bases and J gave up 9 bases; unmatched junction bases: 5. The CDR3 sequence is 11 residues long. In DNA, the CDR3 is TGCAGTGTTCAACAGGGGGTTGAGCAGTTCTTC. It codes for CSVQQGVEQFF.

This clonotype was detected many times. The V gene is TRBV4-2, the J gene TRBJ2-1; 7 bases match TRBD2. CDR3 length equals 12 residues. Germline-derived CDR1 and CDR2 are LGHNA and YNFKEQ. The ends lost 6 bases at V and 10 bases at J; junction bases unmatched: 6. CDR3 DNA sequence: TGTGCCAGCAGTCCGACTAGCTTCGAGCAGTTCTTC. Translation gives CASSPTSFEQFF.

A few counts support this clonotype. This sequence may be a read error, since a much larger clone differs from it by one base. The rearrangement uses TRBV13 and TRBJ2-7, with D unresolved. The CDR3 loop spans 15 amino acids. V lost 2 bases to trimming and J lost 0 bases, with 11 bases between them. CDR1 and CDR2 from the germline V gene are PRHDT and FYEKMQ (reference sequence). DNA of the CDR3: TGTGCCAGCAGCTTACGCCTTGACACCTCCTACGAGCAGTACGTC. It yields the protein CASSLRLDTSYEQYV.

The chain links TRBV10-3 to TRBJ2-3, with 13 bases aligning to TRBD2. The J segment lost 5 bases and the V segment lost 6 bases, leaving 2 bases of the junction unmatched. This CDR3 has 14 amino acids. CDR1 ENHRY and CDR2 SYGVKD come from the germline V gene. CDR3 bases: TGTGCCATCAGCGGGACTAGCGGGAAAGATACGCAGTATTTT. Amino acid sequence: CAISGTSGKDTQYF.

The V and J genes are TRBV7-3 and TRBJ1-2; 7 bases match TRBD1. Trimming took 5 bases from V and 7 from J; bases not matched to a gene: 16. Looked up from germline, CDR1 is SGHTA and CDR2 is FQGTGA. The CDR3 is made up of 16 amino acids. CDR3 sequence (DNA): TGTGCCAGCAGCGGGAGGGTGGACAGGTTATGGGTTGGCTACACCTTC. Translation gives CASSGRVDRLWVGYTF.

The chain carries TRBV29-1 and TRBJ2-1; 8 positions agree with TRBD2. J was trimmed by 2 bases and V by 6 bases; bases with no gene match: 6. This CDR3 is built from 14 residues. Germline V CDR1 and CDR2: SQVTM, ANQGSEA. CDR3 sequence (DNA): TGCAGCGTACTTCCGGGACTAGCCTACAATGAGCAGTTCTTC. It encodes CSVLPGLAYNEQFF.

The chain employs TRBV2 and TRBJ1-1; D perhaps matches TRBD1 (6 bases). The germline V gene has CDR1 SNHLY and CDR2 FYNNEI. V was shortened by 6 bases and J by 4 bases, with 12 bases between the two germline ends. The CDR3 sequence is 13 residues long. The CDR3, as DNA: TGTGCCAGCAGCCAAAGGGGGAGCACTGAAGCTTTCTTT. This gives the protein CASSQRGSTEAFF.